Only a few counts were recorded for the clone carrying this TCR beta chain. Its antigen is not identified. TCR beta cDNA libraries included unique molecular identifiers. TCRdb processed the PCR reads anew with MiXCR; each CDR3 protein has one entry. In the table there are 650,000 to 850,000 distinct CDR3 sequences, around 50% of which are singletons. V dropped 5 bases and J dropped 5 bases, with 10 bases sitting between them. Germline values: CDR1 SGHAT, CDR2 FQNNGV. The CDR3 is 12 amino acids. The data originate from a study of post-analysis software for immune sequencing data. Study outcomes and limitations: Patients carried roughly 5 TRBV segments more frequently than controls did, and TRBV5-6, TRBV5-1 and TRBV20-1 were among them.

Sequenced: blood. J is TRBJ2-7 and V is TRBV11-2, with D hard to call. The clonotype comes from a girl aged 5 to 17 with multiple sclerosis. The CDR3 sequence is CASSPHAHEQYF. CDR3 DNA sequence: TGTGCCAGCAGCCCACACGCCCACGAGCAGTACTTC.